This T cell receptor beta chain was identified during a study of blood T cell repertoires in COVID-19. Study-level information: T cells, B-cell-depleted T cells, or PBMCs supplied cDNA or gDNA.

In terms of age and location, participants ranged from roughly 18 to 100 years and lived in about two dozen US areas. Which cohort a participant joined came from the clinical history participants gave. The study recruited exposed participants who had met a COVID-19 case within 2 weeks before entry. Here immunoSEQ multiplex PCR was the method, and the copy in TCRdb shows in-frame clones only, minus some. Among hundreds of thousands of clones listed, 86% were seen once. The CDR3 contains 14 residues. With V trimmed by 5 bases and J by 4 bases, 4 bases remained unmatched. In germline, CDR1 is KGHDR, CDR2 SFDVKD.

The gene calls are TRBV24-1 and TRBJ2-3; TRBD1 matches at 8 bases. The source is a woman aged 25 to 45 who had been exposed to COVID-19. Sequencing input: PBMCs or T cells enriched from blood (not recorded which). CDR3 DNA sequence: TGTGCCACCAGTGGACAGGGGTGGGCAGATACGCAGTATTTT. Amino acid sequence: CATSGQGWADTQYF.